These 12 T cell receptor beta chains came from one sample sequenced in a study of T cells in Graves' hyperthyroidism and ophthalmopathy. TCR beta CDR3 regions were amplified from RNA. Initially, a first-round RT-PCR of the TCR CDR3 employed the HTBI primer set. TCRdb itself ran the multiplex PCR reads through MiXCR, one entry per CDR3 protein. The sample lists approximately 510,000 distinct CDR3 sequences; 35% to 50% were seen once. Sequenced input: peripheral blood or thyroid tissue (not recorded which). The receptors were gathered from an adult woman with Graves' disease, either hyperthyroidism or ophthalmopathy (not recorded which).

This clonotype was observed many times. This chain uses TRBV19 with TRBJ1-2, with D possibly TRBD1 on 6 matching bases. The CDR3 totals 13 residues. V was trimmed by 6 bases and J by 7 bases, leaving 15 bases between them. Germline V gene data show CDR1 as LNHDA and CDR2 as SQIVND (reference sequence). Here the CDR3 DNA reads TGTGCCAGTAGAACAGGGAACCCCTCTGGCTACACCTTC. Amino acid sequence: CASRTGNPSGYTF.

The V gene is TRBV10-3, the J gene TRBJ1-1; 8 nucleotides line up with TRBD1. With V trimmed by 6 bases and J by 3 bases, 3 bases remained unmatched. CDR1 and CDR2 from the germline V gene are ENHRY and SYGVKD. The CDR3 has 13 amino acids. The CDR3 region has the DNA TGTGCCATCAGAGACAGGGGAGACACTGAAGCTTTCTTT. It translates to CAIRDRGDTEAFF.

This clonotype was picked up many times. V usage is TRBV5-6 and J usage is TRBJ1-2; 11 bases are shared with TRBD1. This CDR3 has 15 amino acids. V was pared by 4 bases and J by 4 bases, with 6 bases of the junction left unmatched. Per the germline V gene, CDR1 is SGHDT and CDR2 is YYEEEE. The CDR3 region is CASSPGQGVPYGYTF. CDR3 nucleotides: TGTGCCAGCAGCCCGGGACAGGGGGTTCCCTATGGCTACACCTTC.

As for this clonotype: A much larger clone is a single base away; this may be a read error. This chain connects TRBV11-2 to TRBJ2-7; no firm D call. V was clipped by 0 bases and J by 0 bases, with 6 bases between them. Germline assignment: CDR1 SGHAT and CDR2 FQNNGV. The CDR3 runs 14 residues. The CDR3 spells CASSLEGHSYEQYF. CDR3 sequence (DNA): TGTGCCAGCAGCTTAGAAGGGCACTCCTACGAGCAGTACTTC.

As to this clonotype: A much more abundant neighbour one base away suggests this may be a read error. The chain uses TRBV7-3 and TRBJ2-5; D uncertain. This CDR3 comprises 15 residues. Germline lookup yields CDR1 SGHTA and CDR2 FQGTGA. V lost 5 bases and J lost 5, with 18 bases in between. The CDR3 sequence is CASSRMQAALETQYF. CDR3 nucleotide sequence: TGTGCCAGCAGCCGAATGCAGGCGGCGTTGGAGACCCAGTACTTC.

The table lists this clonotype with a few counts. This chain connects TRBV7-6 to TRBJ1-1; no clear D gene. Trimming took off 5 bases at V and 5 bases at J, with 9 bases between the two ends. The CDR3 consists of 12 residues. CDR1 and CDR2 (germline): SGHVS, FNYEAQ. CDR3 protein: CASSKIRTEAFF. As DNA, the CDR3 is TGTGCCAGCAGCAAGATACGGACTGAAGCTTTCTTT.

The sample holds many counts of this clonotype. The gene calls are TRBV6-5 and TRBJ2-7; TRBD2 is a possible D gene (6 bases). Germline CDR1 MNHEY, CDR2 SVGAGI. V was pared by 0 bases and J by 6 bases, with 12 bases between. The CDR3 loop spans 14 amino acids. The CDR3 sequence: CASSYSLKGGEQYF. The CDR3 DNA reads TGTGCCAGCAGTTACTCGCTGAAGGGAGGCGAGCAGTACTTC.

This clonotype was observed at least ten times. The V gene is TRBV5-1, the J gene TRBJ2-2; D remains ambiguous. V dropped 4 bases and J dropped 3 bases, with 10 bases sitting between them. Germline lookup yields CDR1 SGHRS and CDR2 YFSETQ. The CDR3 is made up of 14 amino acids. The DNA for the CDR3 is TGCGCCAGCAGCCCGGACGGTTACACCGGGGAGCTGTTTTTT. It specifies CASSPDGYTGELFF.

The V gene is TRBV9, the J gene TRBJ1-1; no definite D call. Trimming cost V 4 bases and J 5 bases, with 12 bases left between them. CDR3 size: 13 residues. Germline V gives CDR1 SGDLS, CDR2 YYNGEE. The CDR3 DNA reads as TGTGCCAGCAGCTCGACCGTCAGGACTGAAGCTTTCTTT. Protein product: CASSSTVRTEAFF.

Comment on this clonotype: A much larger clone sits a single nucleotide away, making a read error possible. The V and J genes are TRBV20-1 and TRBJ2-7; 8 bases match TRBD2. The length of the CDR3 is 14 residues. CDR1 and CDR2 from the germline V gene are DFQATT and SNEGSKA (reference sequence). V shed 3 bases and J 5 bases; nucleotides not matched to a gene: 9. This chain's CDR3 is CSARISGGINEQYF. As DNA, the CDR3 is TGCAGTGCTAGGATTTCGGGAGGGATTAACGAGCAGTACTTC.

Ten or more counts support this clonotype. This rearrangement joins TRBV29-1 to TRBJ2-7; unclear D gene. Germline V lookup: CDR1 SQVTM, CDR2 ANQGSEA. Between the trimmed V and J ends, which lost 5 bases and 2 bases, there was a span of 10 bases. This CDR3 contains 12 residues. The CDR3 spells CSVCRTAYEQYF. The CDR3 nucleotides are TGCAGCGTTTGCCGGACGGCCTACGAGCAGTACTTC.

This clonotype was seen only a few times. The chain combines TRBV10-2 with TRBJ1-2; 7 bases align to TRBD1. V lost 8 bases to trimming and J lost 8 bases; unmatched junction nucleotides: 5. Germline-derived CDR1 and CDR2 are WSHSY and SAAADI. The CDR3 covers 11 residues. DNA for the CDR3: TGCGCCAGCCGGAGGGACAGAGGCTACACCTTC. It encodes CASRRDRGYTF.